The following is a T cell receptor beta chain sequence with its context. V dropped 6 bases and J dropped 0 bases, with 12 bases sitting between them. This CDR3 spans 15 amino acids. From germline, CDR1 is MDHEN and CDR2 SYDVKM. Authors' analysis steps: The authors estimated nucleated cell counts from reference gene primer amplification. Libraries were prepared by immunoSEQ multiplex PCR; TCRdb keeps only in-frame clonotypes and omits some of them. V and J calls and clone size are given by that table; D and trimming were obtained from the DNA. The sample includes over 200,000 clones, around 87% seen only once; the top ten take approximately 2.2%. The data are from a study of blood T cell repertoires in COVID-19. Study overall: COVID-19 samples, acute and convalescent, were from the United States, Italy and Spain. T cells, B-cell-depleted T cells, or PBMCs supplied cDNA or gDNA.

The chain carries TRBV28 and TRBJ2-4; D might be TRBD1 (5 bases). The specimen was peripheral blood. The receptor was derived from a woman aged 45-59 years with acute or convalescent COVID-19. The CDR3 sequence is CASSLGQIAKNIQYF. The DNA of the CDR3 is TGTGCCAGCAGCCTCGGACAAATAGCCAAAAACATTCAGTACTTC.